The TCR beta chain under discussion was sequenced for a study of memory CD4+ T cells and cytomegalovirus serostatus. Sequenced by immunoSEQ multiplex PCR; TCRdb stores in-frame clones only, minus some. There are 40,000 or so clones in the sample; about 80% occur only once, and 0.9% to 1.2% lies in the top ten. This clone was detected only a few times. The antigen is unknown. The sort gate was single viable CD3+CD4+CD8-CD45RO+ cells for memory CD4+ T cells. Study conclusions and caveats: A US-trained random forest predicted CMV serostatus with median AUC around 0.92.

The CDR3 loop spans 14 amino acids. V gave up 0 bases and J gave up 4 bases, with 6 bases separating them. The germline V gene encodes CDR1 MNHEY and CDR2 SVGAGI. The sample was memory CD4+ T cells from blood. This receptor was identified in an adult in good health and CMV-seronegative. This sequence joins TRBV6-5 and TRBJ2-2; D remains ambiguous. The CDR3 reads CASSYSRSTGELFF. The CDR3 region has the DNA TGTGCCAGCAGTTACTCCCGGTCCACCGGGGAGCTGTTTTTT.